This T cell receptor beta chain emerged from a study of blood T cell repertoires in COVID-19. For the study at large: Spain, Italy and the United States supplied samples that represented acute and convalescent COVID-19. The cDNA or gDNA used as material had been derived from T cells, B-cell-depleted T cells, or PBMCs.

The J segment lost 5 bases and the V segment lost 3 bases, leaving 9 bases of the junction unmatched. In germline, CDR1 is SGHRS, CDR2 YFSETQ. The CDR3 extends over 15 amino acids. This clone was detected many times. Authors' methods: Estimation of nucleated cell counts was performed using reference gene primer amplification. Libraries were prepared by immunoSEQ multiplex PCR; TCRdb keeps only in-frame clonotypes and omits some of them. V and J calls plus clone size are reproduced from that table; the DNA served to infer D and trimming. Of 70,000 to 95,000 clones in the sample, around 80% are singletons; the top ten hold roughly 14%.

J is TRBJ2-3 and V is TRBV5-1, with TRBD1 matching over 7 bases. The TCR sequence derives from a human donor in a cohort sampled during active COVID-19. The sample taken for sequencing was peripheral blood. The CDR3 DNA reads TGCGCCAGCAGCTATCGACAGGGATGGCGAGATACGCAGTATTTT. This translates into CASSYRQGWRDTQYF. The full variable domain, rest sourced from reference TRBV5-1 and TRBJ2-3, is KAGVTQTPRYLIKTRGQQVTLSCSPISGHRSVSWYQQTPGQGLQFLFEYFSETQRNKGNFPGRFSGRQFSNSRSEMNVSTLELGDSALYLCASSYRQGWRDTQYFGPGTRLTVL.